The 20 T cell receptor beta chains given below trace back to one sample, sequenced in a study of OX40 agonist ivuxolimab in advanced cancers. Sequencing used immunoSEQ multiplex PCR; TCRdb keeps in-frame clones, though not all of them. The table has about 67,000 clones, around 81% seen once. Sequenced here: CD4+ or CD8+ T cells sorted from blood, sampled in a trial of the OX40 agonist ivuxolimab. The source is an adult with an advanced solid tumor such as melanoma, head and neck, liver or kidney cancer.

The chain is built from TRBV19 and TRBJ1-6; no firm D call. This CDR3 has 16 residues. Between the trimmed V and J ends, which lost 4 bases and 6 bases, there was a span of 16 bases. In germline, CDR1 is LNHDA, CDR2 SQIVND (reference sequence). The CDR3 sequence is CASSRPREGPNSPLHF. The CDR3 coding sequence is TGTGCCAGTAGTAGGCCCCGTGAGGGTCCTAATTCACCCCTCCACTTT.

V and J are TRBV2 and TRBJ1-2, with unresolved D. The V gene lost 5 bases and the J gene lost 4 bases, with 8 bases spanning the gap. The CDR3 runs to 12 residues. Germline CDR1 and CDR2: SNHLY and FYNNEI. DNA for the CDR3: TGTGCCAGCAGTCGACGGGGCTATGGCTACACCTTC. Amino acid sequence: CASSRRGYGYTF.

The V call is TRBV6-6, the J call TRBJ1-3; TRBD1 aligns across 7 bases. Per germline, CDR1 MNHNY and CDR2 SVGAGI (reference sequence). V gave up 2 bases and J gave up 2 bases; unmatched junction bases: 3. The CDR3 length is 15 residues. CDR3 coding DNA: TGTGCCAGCAGTTACCCCCAGGGGGCTGGAAACACCATATATTTT. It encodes CASSYPQGAGNTIYF.

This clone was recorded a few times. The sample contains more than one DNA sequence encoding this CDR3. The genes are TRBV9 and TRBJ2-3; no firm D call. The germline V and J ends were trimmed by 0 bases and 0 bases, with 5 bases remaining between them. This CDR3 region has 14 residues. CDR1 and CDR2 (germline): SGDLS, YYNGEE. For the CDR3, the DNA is TGTGCCAGCAGCGTAGTCGACAGCACAGATACGCAGTATTTT. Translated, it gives CASSVVDSTDTQYF.

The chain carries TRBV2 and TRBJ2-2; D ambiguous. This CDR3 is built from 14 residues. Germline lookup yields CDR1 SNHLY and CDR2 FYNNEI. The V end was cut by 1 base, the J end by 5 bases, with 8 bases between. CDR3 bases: TGTGCCAGCAGTGAAGGCCCCGAGACCGGGGAGCTGTTTTTT. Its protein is CASSEGPETGELFF. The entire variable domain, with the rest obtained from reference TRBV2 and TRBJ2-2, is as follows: EPEVTQTPSHQVTQMGQEVILRCVPISNHLYFYWYRQILGQKVEFLVSFYNNEISEKSEIFDDQFSVERPDGSNFTLKIRSTKLEDSAMYFCASSEGPETGELFFGEGSRLTVL.

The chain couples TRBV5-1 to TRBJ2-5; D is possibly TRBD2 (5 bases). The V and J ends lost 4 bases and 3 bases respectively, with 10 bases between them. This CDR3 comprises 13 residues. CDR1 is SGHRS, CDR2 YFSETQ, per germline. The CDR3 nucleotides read TGCGCCAGCAGCCGGCGGGTTGAAGAGACCCAGTACTTC. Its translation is CASSRRVEETQYF.

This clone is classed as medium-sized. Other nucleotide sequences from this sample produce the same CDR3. The CDR3 DNA follows: TGTGCCAGCAGCTTGAGGGACAGAGACACCGGGGAGCTGTTTTTT. It is translated as CASSLRDRDTGELFF. The chain links TRBV7-6 to TRBJ2-2, with 7 nucleotides matching TRBD1. The V gene's germline CDR1 is SGHVS and CDR2 FNYEAQ. Losses at the gene ends were 3 bases for V and 3 bases for J; bases not matched to a gene: 4. There are 15 residues in the CDR3.

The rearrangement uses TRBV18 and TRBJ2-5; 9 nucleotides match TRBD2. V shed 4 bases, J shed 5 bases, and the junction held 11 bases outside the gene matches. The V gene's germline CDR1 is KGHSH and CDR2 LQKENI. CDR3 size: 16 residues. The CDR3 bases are TGTGCCAGCTCACAGGGAGGACTAGCGATGGGGGAGACCCAGTACTTC. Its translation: CASSQGGLAMGETQYF.

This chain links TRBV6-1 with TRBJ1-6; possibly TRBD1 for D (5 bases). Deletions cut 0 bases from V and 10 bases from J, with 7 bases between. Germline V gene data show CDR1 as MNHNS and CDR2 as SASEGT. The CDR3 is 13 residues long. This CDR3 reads CASSEARGSPLHF. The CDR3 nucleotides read TGTGCCAGCAGTGAAGCGCGGGGGTCACCCCTCCACTTT.

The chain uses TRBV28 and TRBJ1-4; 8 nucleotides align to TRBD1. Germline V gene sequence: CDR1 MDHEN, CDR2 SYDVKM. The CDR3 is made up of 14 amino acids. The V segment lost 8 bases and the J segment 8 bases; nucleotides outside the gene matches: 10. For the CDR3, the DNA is TGTGCCAGCTATGCGGGGACAGGAGGCGAAAAACTGTTTTTT. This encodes CASYAGTGGEKLFF.

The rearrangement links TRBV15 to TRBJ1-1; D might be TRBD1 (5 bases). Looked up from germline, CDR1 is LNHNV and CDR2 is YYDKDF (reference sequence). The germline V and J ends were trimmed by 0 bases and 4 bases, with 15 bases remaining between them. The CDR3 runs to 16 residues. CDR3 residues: CATSRDGGTRSTEAFF. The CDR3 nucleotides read TGTGCCACCAGCAGAGATGGGGGGACCCGCAGCACTGAAGCTTTCTTT.

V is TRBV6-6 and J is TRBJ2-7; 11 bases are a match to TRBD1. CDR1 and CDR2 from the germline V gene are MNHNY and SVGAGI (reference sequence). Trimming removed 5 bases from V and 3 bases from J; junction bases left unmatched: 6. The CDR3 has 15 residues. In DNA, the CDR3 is TGTGCCAGCAGTGACACCGGGACAGGGGGCTACGAGCAGTACTTC. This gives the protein CASSDTGTGGYEQYF.

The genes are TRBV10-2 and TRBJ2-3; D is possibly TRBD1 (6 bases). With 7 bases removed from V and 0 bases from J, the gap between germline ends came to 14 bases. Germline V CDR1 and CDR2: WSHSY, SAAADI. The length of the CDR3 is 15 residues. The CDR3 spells CASTPGGESTDTQYF. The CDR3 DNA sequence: TGCGCCAGCACCCCTGGGGGCGAGAGCACAGATACGCAGTATTTT.

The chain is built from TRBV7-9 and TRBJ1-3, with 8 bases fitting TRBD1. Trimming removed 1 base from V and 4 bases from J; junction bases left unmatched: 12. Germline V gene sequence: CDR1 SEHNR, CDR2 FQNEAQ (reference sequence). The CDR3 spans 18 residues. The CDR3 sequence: CASSLGLTQGAPGNTIYF. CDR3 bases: TGTGCCAGCAGCTTAGGGTTAACGCAGGGGGCGCCCGGAAACACCATATATTTT.

The CDR3 here is CASRSQGANYGYTF. Here the CDR3 DNA reads TGTGCCAGCAGAAGCCAGGGAGCTAACTATGGCTACACCTTC. The gene calls are TRBV28 and TRBJ1-2; tentatively, D is TRBD1 (5 bases). The germline V and J ends were trimmed by 6 bases and 0 bases, with 11 bases remaining between them. Germline CDR1 MDHEN, CDR2 SYDVKM. This CDR3 contains 14 residues.

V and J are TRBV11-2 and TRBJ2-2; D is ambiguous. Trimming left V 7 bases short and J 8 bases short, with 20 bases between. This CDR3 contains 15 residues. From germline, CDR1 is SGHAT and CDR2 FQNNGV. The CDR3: CASTLRPASRGELFF. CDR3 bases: TGTGCCAGCACCCTACGGCCAGCATCCCGGGGGGAGCTGTTTTTT. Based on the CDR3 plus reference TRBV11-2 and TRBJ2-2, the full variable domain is EAGVAQSPRYKIIEKRQSVAFWCNPISGHATLYWYQQILGQGPKLLIQFQNNGVVDDSQLPKDRFSAERLKGVDSTLKIQPAKLEDSAVYLCASTLRPASRGELFFGEGSRLTVL.

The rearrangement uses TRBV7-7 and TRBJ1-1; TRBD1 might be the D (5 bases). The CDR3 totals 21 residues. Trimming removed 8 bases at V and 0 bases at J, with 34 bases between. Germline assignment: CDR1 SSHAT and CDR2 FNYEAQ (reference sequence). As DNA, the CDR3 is TGTGCCAGCCGCGGGGGGAGGGCACCCAAGGGGAGCCGTTCCATGAACACTGAAGCTTTCTTT. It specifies CASRGGRAPKGSRSMNTEAFF.

CDR3 DNA sequence: TGTGCCAGCAGCTTGGGGCAGAACTACGAGCAGTACGTC. It specifies CASSLGQNYEQYV. The V gene is TRBV5-6, the J gene TRBJ2-7; no reliable D call. V lost 0 bases, J lost 3 bases, and 7 bases lay in between. CDR1 and CDR2 from the germline V gene are SGHDT and YYEEEE. The CDR3 sequence is 13 residues long.

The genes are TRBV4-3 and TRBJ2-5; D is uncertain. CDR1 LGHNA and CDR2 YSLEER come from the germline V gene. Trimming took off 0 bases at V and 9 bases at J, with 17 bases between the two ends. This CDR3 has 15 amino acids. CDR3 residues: CASSQDRARTRAQYF. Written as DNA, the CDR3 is TGCGCCAGCAGCCAAGACCGTGCTCGAACCCGGGCCCAGTACTTC.

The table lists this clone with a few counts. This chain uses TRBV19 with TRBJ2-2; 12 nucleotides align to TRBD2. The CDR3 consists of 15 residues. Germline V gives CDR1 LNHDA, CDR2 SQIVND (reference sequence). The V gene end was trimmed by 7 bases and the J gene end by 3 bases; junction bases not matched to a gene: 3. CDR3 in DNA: TGTGCCAGTATGGGACTAGCGGGCGACACCGGGGAGCTGTTTTTT. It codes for CASMGLAGDTGELFF. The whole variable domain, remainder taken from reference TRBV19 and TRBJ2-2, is DGGITQSPKYLFRKEGQNVTLSCEQNLNHDAMYWYRQDPGQGLRLIYYSQIVNDFQKGDIAEGYSVSREKKESFPLTVTSAQKNPTAFYLCASMGLAGDTGELFFGEGSRLTVL.